Below are 3 T cell receptor beta chains sequenced from a single sample in a study of cytotoxic CD8 clonotypes in ibrutinib-treated CLL. Data came from immunoSEQ multiplex PCR; TCRdb stores just in-frame clones and leaves some out. The table has roughly 56,000 clones, 71% seen once. The sample in question was PBMCs, obtained after 12 months of ibrutinib treatment. The receptor source for this set is a human donor with chronic lymphocytic leukemia.

CDR3 sequence reads: CASNPRAGDSDTQYF. CDR3 nucleotides: TGTGCCAGCAACCCGAGAGCGGGAGATTCTGATACGCAGTATTTT. The rearrangement uses TRBV6-1 and TRBJ2-3; TRBD2 matches 8 bases. V lost 7 bases and J lost 6; bases outside the gene matches: 12. The CDR3 consists of 15 residues. CDR1 and CDR2 from the germline V gene are MNHNS and SASEGT.

V is TRBV6-1 and J is TRBJ2-3; D may be TRBD2 (6 bases). Germline V gene sequence: CDR1 MNHNS, CDR2 SASEGT. Deletions cut 1 base from V and 4 bases from J, with 36 bases between. The CDR3 spans 23 residues. The CDR3 coding sequence is TGTGCCAGCAGTGAAGGCGTCGGCAGGAGGGAGTATATTAGAGGAATGCCGGCAGATACGCAGTATTTT. Protein: CASSEGVGRREYIRGMPADTQYF.

The chain recombines TRBV7-8 with TRBJ2-1; 14 bases agree with TRBD2. The V segment lost 4 bases and the J segment 10 bases; nucleotides outside the gene matches: 6. CDR1 and CDR2 from the germline V gene are SGHVS and FQNEAQ. The CDR3 sequence is 15 residues long. For the CDR3, the DNA is TGTGCCAGCAGCTCTGGACTAGCGGGAGGAGGGGAGCAGTTCTTC. This sequence encodes CASSSGLAGGGEQFF.